This T cell receptor (beta chain) was captured in a study of metastatic and nonmetastatic thyroid tumors. Study context: Repertoires from blood and tumor or nodule tissue of malignant and benign thyroid patients were compared. Findings and limits, study-wide: Malignant thyroid tumors reportedly exceeded benign nodules significantly in TCR beta diversity, with the difference appearing in blood and tumor.

Trimming took 3 bases from V and 10 from J; bases not matched to a gene: 2. There are 13 residues in the CDR3. Patients had received no treatment of any kind before thyroid surgery. Per the original methods: A classifier of distant metastasis in papillary thyroid cancer was built from CDR3 differences (across clinicopathological groups). TCRdb redid the clone calls on the PCR reads using MiXCR. TCRdb's processing, not the study's, gives the V and J calls here. This table has tens of thousands of clones, 10% to 15% appearing once. At least ten counts were recorded for this clone. Antigen specificity is unknown.

The sequenced material came from blood. This rearrangement joins TRBV12-3 or TRBV12-4 to TRBJ1-4, with 10 bases identical to TRBD1. The sequence was collected from a female donor with papillary thyroid cancer or a benign thyroid nodule (not recorded which). Some clones in this sample may be carry-over from other donors' samples. For the CDR3, the DNA is TGTGCCAGCAGTTTGGACAGGGGGGGAAAACTGTTTTTT. Amino acids: CASSLDRGGKLFF.